A single sample is the source of the 14 T cell receptor beta chains below, sequenced in a study of blood T cell repertoires in COVID-19. Repertoires were generated with immunoSEQ multiplex PCR, while TCRdb's copy carries only in-frame clones and drops some. The profile shows around 95,000 clones, approximately 80% of them singletons. The sample was peripheral blood. These receptors all stem from a man aged 45-60 years with active or convalescent COVID-19.

The chain carries TRBV6-5 and TRBJ1-2, with TRBD1 matching over 11 bases. V shed 4 bases, J shed 2 bases, and the junction held 0 bases outside the gene matches. CDR1 is MNHEY and CDR2 is SVGAGI in the germline V gene. The CDR3 has 14 amino acids. The CDR3 DNA sequence: TGTGCCAGCAGTTGGGACAGGGGGAACTATGGCTACACCTTC. Its protein product is CASSWDRGNYGYTF.

The V call is TRBV6-5, the J call TRBJ2-7, with unresolved D. The V gene lost 0 bases and the J gene lost 1 base, with 10 bases spanning the gap. Germline loops: CDR1 MNHEY, CDR2 SVGAGI. The CDR3 contains 15 residues. Here the CDR3 reads CASSYSIYGSYEQYF. DNA of the CDR3: TGTGCCAGCAGTTACTCGATTTACGGTTCCTACGAGCAGTACTTC.

The chain couples TRBV5-6 to TRBJ2-5; weak D call: TRBD1 (6 bases). In germline, CDR1 is SGHDT, CDR2 YYEEEE. This CDR3 spans 13 amino acids. V was pared by 0 bases and J by 3 bases, with 6 bases between. The CDR3 DNA reads TGTGCCAGCAGCTTGGGGGACAAAGAGACCCAGTACTTC. Translated, it gives CASSLGDKETQYF.

This clone has only a few counts. Without the conserved terminal phenylalanine or tryptophan, this CDR3 likely stems from a read error. No DNA is shown, since the ends of the CDR3 on it are uncertain; the CDR3 is the one TCRdb lists. The J gene is TRBJ2-7, the V gene TRBV7-2; the D call in the table, TRBD2, was not verified against the DNA. Termini included, the CDR3 measures 15 amino acids. Germline loops: CDR1 SGHTA, CDR2 FQGNSA. The CDR3 is CASSLKVYTGTYPIL.

The chain couples TRBV27 to TRBJ2-2; TRBD2 matches 11 bases. CDR3 size: 18 residues. Unmatched junction bases numbered 13, after V lost 5 bases and J lost 5 bases. Germline CDR1 reads MNHEY; CDR2 reads SMNVEV (reference sequence). CDR3 loop: CASSRRLAGIEGTGELFF. Written as DNA, the CDR3 is TGTGCCAGCAGTCGACGACTAGCGGGAATCGAAGGGACCGGGGAGCTGTTTTTT.

The chain couples TRBV19 to TRBJ2-4, with 8 bases fitting TRBD2. This CDR3 has 14 amino acids. The germline gives CDR1 LNHDA, CDR2 SQIVND (reference sequence). Trimming took 9 bases from V and 4 from J; bases not matched to a gene: 8. CDR3 amino acids: CASTPGLGKNIQYF. CDR3 bases: TGTGCCAGCACTCCGGGACTAGGGAAAAACATTCAGTACTTC.

J is TRBJ1-2 and V is TRBV2, with a tentative D call TRBD1 (6 bases). Germline V gene data show CDR1 as SNHLY and CDR2 as FYNNEI. This CDR3 has 16 residues. The V end lost 3 bases, the J end lost 7 bases, and 21 bases lay between the germline ends. CDR3 amino acids: CASSEIRGGVVSGYTF. DNA for the CDR3: TGTGCCAGCAGTGAGATTAGGGGGGGCGTAGTTAGTGGCTACACCTTC.

This clone was seen just once. The V gene is TRBV3-1 (or the pseudogene TRBV3-2), the J gene TRBJ2-7; perhaps TRBD2 as D (6 bases). Germline-derived CDR1 and CDR2 are LGHDT and YNNKEL (reference sequence). Trimming shortened V by 0 bases and J by 4 bases, and 25 bases separated the two germline ends. This CDR3 contains 19 residues. The CDR3 sequence: CASSQDSQLYAGLVYEQYF. CDR3 bases: TGTGCCAGCAGCCAAGATAGCCAGCTCTATGCGGGGCTGGTATACGAGCAGTACTTC.

The chain carries TRBV3-1 (or the pseudogene TRBV3-2) and TRBJ2-2, with 8 bases that match TRBD2. The CDR3 has 19 residues. The germline V gene encodes CDR1 LGHDT and CDR2 YNNKEL (reference sequence). V trimming: 0 bases; J trimming: 2 bases; junction bases outside the gene matches: 11. The CDR3, as DNA: TGTGCCAGCAGCCAAGATCCCCCAGCCAGCGGGAGCAACACCGGGGAGCTGTTTTTT. It translates to CASSQDPPASGSNTGELFF.

The V call is TRBV29-1, the J call TRBJ1-1; TRBD1 aligns across 7 bases. The CDR3 is 11 residues long. Germline CDR1 is SQVTM and CDR2 is ANQGSEA. The trim removed 3 bases at V and 10 bases at J, leaving 5 bases unmatched. The DNA of the CDR3 is TGCAGCGTTGAGGCTCAGGGGGGAGCTTTCTTT. It translates to CSVEAQGGAFF.

The V and J genes are TRBV7-9 and TRBJ1-5; D unclear. This CDR3 has 13 amino acids. In germline, CDR1 is SEHNR, CDR2 FQNEAQ (reference sequence). Trimming removed 2 bases from V and 5 bases from J, with 7 bases in between. The CDR3 protein is CASSLRGDQPQHF. CDR3 bases: TGTGCCAGCAGCTTACGGGGTGATCAGCCCCAGCATTTT.

The chain joins TRBV18 to TRBJ1-4; possibly TRBD1 for D (6 bases). Trimming removed 3 bases from V and 5 bases from J, with 7 bases in between. The CDR3 is 13 amino acids. Germline CDR1 and CDR2: KGHSH and LQKENI. The CDR3: CASSPGGNEKLFF. The CDR3 DNA follows: TGTGCCAGCTCACCTGGGGGCAATGAAAAACTGTTTTTT.

CDR3 in amino acids: CASRPLAGVVKTQYF. The DNA for the CDR3 is TGTGCCAGCAGACCACTAGCGGGAGTGGTTAAGACCCAGTACTTC. The J gene is TRBJ2-5, the V gene TRBV2; 11 bases line up with TRBD2. This CDR3 has 15 amino acids. After removal of 6 bases from V and 6 bases from J, the junction contained 9 bases not matched to a gene. Germline values: CDR1 SNHLY, CDR2 FYNNEI.

The V call is TRBV7-8, the J call TRBJ2-1, with D hard to call. CDR3 size: 14 residues. V lost 5 bases to trimming and J lost 2 bases, with 10 bases between them. Per germline, CDR1 SGHVS and CDR2 FQNEAQ. Here the CDR3 DNA reads TGTGCCAGCAGCCCCAACAGAGCCTACAATGAGCAGTTCTTC. This sequence encodes CASSPNRAYNEQFF.